This T cell receptor beta chain was sequenced for a study of cytomegalovirus exposure and HLA in healthy donors. Study details: A prior analysis found roughly 100 million unique TCR beta sequences from some 190 million T cells.

On this clone itself: The antigen remains unidentified.

The primer mix had 60 Vbeta and 13 Jbeta primers. Produced via immunoSEQ multiplex PCR; TCRdb's table is partial and in-frame only. The sample yields 150,000 to 200,000 clones, over 70% seen once. General study findings and limits: It was shown in a later analysis that HLA-associated TCR beta chains were more clonally expanded than other, equally common chains. The authors later found TCR association rates varying by HLA locus, with DRB1 most and HLA-C fewest.

The CDR3 spans 13 residues. V dropped 6 bases and J dropped 0; count of bases not matched to a gene: 4. Per the germline V gene, CDR1 is SQVTM and CDR2 is ANQGSEA. Participants comprised healthy donors of bone marrow. The clonotype was recovered from a woman between 55 and 75 years old in good health and CMV-seropositive. The chain links TRBV29-1 to TRBJ1-1, with 7 bases that match TRBD1. The material sequenced was PBMCs. Written as DNA, the CDR3 is TGCAGCGTGGGGGACAGTATGAACACTGAAGCTTTCTTT. Its protein product is CSVGDSMNTEAFF.